The 25 T cell receptor beta chains below were found in one sample sequenced in a study of blood T cell repertoires in COVID-19 (dated by TCRdb to the early 2020s). Library preparation employed the immunoSEQ multiplex PCR assay. TCRdb provides this immuneACCESS table in a form limited to in-frame rearrangements. Some clones are lacking; in checked studies, under half of them reflect an unresolved V gene, and why the rest are absent is not known. The sample table contains about 140,000 clones; only one count was recorded for about 80% of them. The top ten hold 3% to 5% of the sample. Sequenced: peripheral blood. The receptors originated from a woman aged 55-69 years with acute or convalescent COVID-19.

This chain uses TRBV6-2 or TRBV6-3 with TRBJ1-1; D gene ambiguous. The length of the CDR3 is 14 residues. The V gene's germline CDR1 is MNHEY and CDR2 SVGEGT. V was cut by 7 bases and J by 1 base, with 13 bases left in between. CDR3 protein: CASIPTARNTEAFF. The CDR3 DNA sequence: TGTGCCAGCATCCCAACCGCCAGGAACACTGAAGCTTTCTTT.

This clone was seen more than once but under ten times. This sequence joins TRBV5-1 and TRBJ2-7; weak D call: TRBD2 (5 bases). The V and J ends lost 4 bases and 4 bases respectively, with 15 bases between them. There are 14 residues in the CDR3. Germline-derived CDR1 and CDR2 are SGHRS and YFSETQ. CDR3 bases: TGCGCCAGCAGCCCGGGGTTCCCTCCATACGAGCAGTACTTC. Translating gives CASSPGFPPYEQYF.

This clone came up a few times. The rearrangement links TRBV5-1 to TRBJ1-1; TRBD1 aligns across 9 bases. J was trimmed by 5 bases and V by 4 bases; bases with no gene match: 6. Germline V gives CDR1 SGHRS, CDR2 YFSETQ. The length of the CDR3 is 14 residues. The CDR3 is CASSATGGETEAFF. CDR3 coding DNA: TGCGCCAGCAGCGCAACAGGGGGCGAAACTGAAGCTTTCTTT.

The rearrangement links TRBV7-2 to TRBJ2-7; possibly TRBD1 for D (5 bases). V was pared by 1 base and J by 6 bases, with 16 bases between. Per the germline V gene, CDR1 is SGHTA and CDR2 is FQGNSA. The CDR3 loop spans 15 amino acids. This CDR3 reads CASSLDRAGPSEQYF. For the CDR3, the DNA is TGTGCCAGCAGCTTAGATCGCGCAGGGCCCTCCGAGCAGTACTTC.

The table lists this clone with a few counts. The chain is built from TRBV7-9 and TRBJ2-3; D gene uncertain. Per the germline V gene, CDR1 is SEHNR and CDR2 is FQNEAQ (reference sequence). This CDR3 comprises 14 residues. Trimming pared 6 bases from V and 0 bases from J, leaving 10 bases between. The DNA for the CDR3 is TGTGCCAGCAGGGAGTTTACTAGCACAGATACGCAGTATTTT. Translating it yields CASREFTSTDTQYF. The variable domain in full, with the rest retrieved from reference TRBV7-9 and TRBJ2-3, is DTGVSQNPRHKITKRGQNVTFRCDPISEHNRLYWYRQTLGQGPEFLTYFQNEAQLEKSRLLSDRFSAERPKGSFSTLEIQRTEQGDSAMYLCASREFTSTDTQYFGPGTRLTVL.

The rearrangement links TRBV4-3 to TRBJ2-2; D is ambiguous. The CDR3 spans 18 residues. Looked up from germline, CDR1 is LGHNA and CDR2 is YSLEER. The V gene lost 3 bases and the J gene lost 5 bases, with 22 bases spanning the gap. This CDR3 is CASSQRIAPEKKTGELFF. The CDR3 nucleotides are TGCGCCAGCAGCCAGAGAATTGCGCCCGAAAAAAAAACCGGGGAGCTGTTTTTT.

The CDR3 here is CASSLGTGGAEQYF. The CDR3, as DNA: TGTGCCAGCAGCTTAGGGACAGGGGGGGCCGAGCAGTACTTC. The chain is built from TRBV5-5 and TRBJ2-7; 11 bases fit TRBD1. Trimming at V came to 2 bases and at J to 6 bases, leaving 4 bases not matched to a gene. The CDR3 length is 14 residues. In germline, CDR1 is SGHKS, CDR2 YYEKEE (reference sequence).

This clone was observed a handful of times. This chain joins TRBV7-6 and TRBJ2-1; perhaps TRBD2 as D (6 bases). The germline CDR1 and CDR2 sequences are SGHVS and FNYEAQ. V dropped 0 bases and J dropped 2 bases, with 11 bases sitting between them. The CDR3 extends over 16 amino acids. CDR3 protein: CASSLAGGAAYNEQFF. DNA of the CDR3: TGTGCCAGCAGCTTAGCGGGCGGGGCGGCCTACAATGAGCAGTTCTTC.

The chain carries TRBV12-3 or TRBV12-4 and TRBJ1-1, with D hard to call. The CDR3 is 13 residues long. Trimming cost V 4 bases and J 1 base, with 7 bases left between them. CDR3 coding DNA: TGTGCCAGCAGTTACACAAGGAACACTGAAGCTTTCTTT. Its protein product is CASSYTRNTEAFF.

This chain uses TRBV3-1 (or the pseudogene TRBV3-2) with TRBJ1-5; 8 nucleotides match TRBD1. The CDR3 runs to 15 residues. V lost 1 base and J lost 1; bases outside the gene matches: 0. The germline V gene has CDR1 LGHDT and CDR2 YNNKEL (reference sequence). CDR3 loop: CASSQGTGSNQPQHF. The CDR3 DNA is TGTGCCAGCAGCCAAGGGACAGGGAGCAATCAGCCCCAGCATTTT.

This chain links TRBV5-1 with TRBJ1-3; D unresolved. This CDR3 is built from 14 residues. Trimming cost V 5 bases and J 0 bases, with 9 bases left between them. Looked up from germline, CDR1 is SGHRS and CDR2 is YFSETQ. The CDR3 DNA reads as TGCGCCAGCAGGTCACCCAGCTCTGGAAACACCATATATTTT. Translated, it gives CASRSPSSGNTIYF.

In this sample, this clone turned up a few times. J is TRBJ2-1 and V is TRBV6-5; D might be TRBD2 (5 bases). V was pared by 10 bases and J by 4 bases, with 20 bases between. Per the germline V gene, CDR1 is MNHEY and CDR2 is SVGAGI. The CDR3 length is 15 residues. CDR3 residues: CATSREGSNYNEQFF. Written as DNA, the CDR3 is TGTGCCACATCGCGAGAGGGAAGTAATTACAATGAGCAGTTCTTC.

The chain is built from TRBV30 and TRBJ1-5, with 9 bases identical to TRBD1. V gave up 2 bases and J gave up 1 base; unmatched junction bases: 9. Per the germline V gene, CDR1 is GTSNPN and CDR2 is SVGIG (reference sequence). This CDR3 spans 17 amino acids. The DNA for the CDR3 is TGTGCCTGGAGTTCAATTGGGGGGACAGGGAGCAATCAGCCCCAGCATTTT. Translating gives CAWSSIGGTGSNQPQHF.

The CDR3 here is CSVGVTSNTGELFF. DNA for the CDR3: TGCAGCGTCGGGGTAACTTCAAACACCGGGGAGCTGTTTTTT. The rearrangement links TRBV29-1 to TRBJ2-2, with D perhaps TRBD2 (5 bases). This CDR3 spans 14 amino acids. Germline V gene data show CDR1 as SQVTM and CDR2 as ANQGSEA. V was cut by 6 bases and J by 2 bases, with 13 bases left in between.

The chain employs TRBV18 and TRBJ1-2; TRBD1 aligns across 7 bases. Germline values: CDR1 KGHSH, CDR2 LQKENI. V lost 6 bases, J lost 2 bases, and 6 bases stayed unmatched. This CDR3 has 14 amino acids. The DNA of the CDR3 is TGTGCCAGCTCGCAGGGGACAGTAAACTATGGCTACACCTTC. This sequence encodes CASSQGTVNYGYTF.

J is TRBJ2-5 and V is TRBV5-4; D uncertain. Trimming left V 4 bases short and J 6 bases short, with 4 bases between. The CDR3 length is 10 residues. Per the germline V gene, CDR1 is SGHNT and CDR2 is YYREEE (reference sequence). This chain's CDR3 is CASSLQTQYF. The CDR3 DNA reads as TGTGCCAGCAGCCTACAGACCCAGTACTTC.

The chain uses TRBV7-2 and TRBJ2-2; D is possibly TRBD1 (6 bases). Trimming took off 5 bases at V and 1 base at J, with 11 bases between the two ends. The V gene's germline CDR1 is SGHTA and CDR2 FQGNSA. The CDR3 has 15 residues. CDR3 nucleotides: TGTGCCAGCAGCCAAGACAGGTTGAACACCGGGGAGCTGTTTTTT. It codes for CASSQDRLNTGELFF.

V and J are TRBV30 and TRBJ1-1; D gene uncertain. Trimming removed 0 bases at V and 6 bases at J, with 11 bases between. The CDR3 sequence is 13 residues long. Germline assignment: CDR1 GTSNPN and CDR2 SVGIG (reference sequence). The CDR3 bases are TGTGCCTGGAGTGTAGAGGGTGTGTCTGAAGCTTTCTTT. It yields the protein CAWSVEGVSEAFF.

This sequence joins TRBV5-6 and TRBJ1-3; TRBD1 aligns across 7 bases. V dropped 4 bases and J dropped 1; count of bases not matched to a gene: 2. The germline V gene has CDR1 SGHDT and CDR2 YYEEEE. The CDR3 is made up of 14 amino acids. The CDR3: CASSTGVSGNTIYF. The CDR3 DNA reads as TGTGCCAGCAGCACAGGGGTATCTGGAAACACCATATATTTT.

V gene TRBV6-6 combines with J gene TRBJ1-2; the D is unclear. V was shortened by 0 bases and J by 1 base, with 9 bases between the two germline ends. Germline lookup yields CDR1 MNHNY and CDR2 SVGAGI (reference sequence). This CDR3 contains 15 residues. Written as DNA, the CDR3 is TGTGCCAGCAGTTACTCGAGAGGCGGTAACTATGGCTACACCTTC. This gives the protein CASSYSRGGNYGYTF.

The chain uses TRBV9 and TRBJ2-5, with D maybe TRBD1 (5 bases). This CDR3 is built from 15 residues. From germline, CDR1 is SGDLS and CDR2 YYNGEE. V was pared by 4 bases and J by 7 bases, with 20 bases between. The CDR3 DNA follows: TGTGCCAGCAGCCCCCTCGTAGGGGCCACCAGGACCCAGTACTTC. Encoded protein: CASSPLVGATRTQYF.

CDR3 in DNA: TGTGCCAGCAGCTGGGGACAGGGAGGTTCCTACGAGCAGTACTTC. Residues: CASSWGQGGSYEQYF. This chain links TRBV7-2 with TRBJ2-7, with 9 bases that match TRBD1. Germline V gene data show CDR1 as SGHTA and CDR2 as FQGNSA. Trimming at V came to 4 bases and at J to 1 base, leaving 5 bases not matched to a gene. The CDR3 loop spans 15 amino acids.

DNA of the CDR3: TGTGCCATCAGCGTGGGACAGGGTGGCGGTGGCTACACCTTC. Its protein product is CAISVGQGGGGYTF. The genes are TRBV10-3 and TRBJ1-2; the match to TRBD1 covers 9 bases. Germline CDR1 is ENHRY and CDR2 is SYGVKD. V gave up 6 bases and J gave up 7 bases; unmatched junction bases: 9. CDR3 size: 14 residues.

This chain joins TRBV6-6 and TRBJ2-7; TRBD1 agrees at 7 bases. In germline, CDR1 is MNHNY, CDR2 SVGAGI (reference sequence). This CDR3 has 14 residues. Trimming at V came to 2 bases and at J to 5 bases, leaving 6 bases not matched to a gene. In nucleotides, the CDR3 is TGTGCCAGCAGTTACGGGACAGTAAGCCACGAGCAGTACTTC. The encoded protein is CASSYGTVSHEQYF.

This rearrangement joins TRBV3-1 (or the pseudogene TRBV3-2) to TRBJ2-2; 9 positions agree with TRBD2. The trim removed 4 bases at V and 1 base at J, leaving 4 bases unmatched. Germline V CDR1 and CDR2: LGHDT, YNNKEL (reference sequence). CDR3 length: 16 amino acids. CDR3 residues: CASSLGLARNTGELFF. The CDR3 DNA is TGTGCCAGCAGCCTTGGACTAGCGAGGAACACCGGGGAGCTGTTTTTT.